This T cell receptor beta chain was retrieved from a study of OX40 agonist ivuxolimab in advanced cancers. Overall study: Ivuxolimab doses were 0.01, 0.1, 0.3, 1.5, 3 or 10 mg/kg every 2 weeks.

This table comes from immunoSEQ multiplex PCR, and its TCRdb copy is limited to in-frame clones, with some not included. The table has some 80,000 clones, 75% to 90% seen once. V lost 9 bases and J lost 0, with 21 bases in between. The length of the CDR3 is 17 residues. Germline V lookup: CDR1 LNHDA, CDR2 SQIVND (reference sequence). This clone is a singleton in its sample. Sample: CD4+ or CD8+ T cells sorted from blood, taken in a trial of the OX40 agonist ivuxolimab. The chain couples TRBV19 to TRBJ1-3; D is undetermined. The source is an adult with an advanced solid tumor such as melanoma, head and neck, liver or kidney cancer. The CDR3 spells CASRTLGGRLSGNTIYF. The CDR3 DNA follows: TGTGCCAGCCGAACTTTAGGTGGCCGACTCTCTGGAAACACCATATATTTT.